Listed below are T cell receptor beta chains from one sample, sequenced in a study of T cells in Graves' hyperthyroidism and ophthalmopathy. TCRdb ran MiXCR on the multiplex PCR reads and lists one entry per CDR3 protein. The table lists about 570,000 distinct CDR3 sequences, 35% to 55% of them singletons. Sequenced material: peripheral blood or thyroid tissue (not recorded which). These receptors were obtained from an adult woman with Graves' disease, either hyperthyroidism or ophthalmopathy (not recorded which). The CDR3 runs from the conserved cysteine through the conserved F or W. A D gene is named only where the DNA matches it firmly. Rows give clone size only sometimes, using once, few, many, or a class for an expanded clone.

j_call d_call v_call clone_size cdr3_nt cdr3_aa
TRBJ1-2 - TRBV10-3 - TGTGCCATCCGGGAGCTCCGGTCAGTAAACTATGGCTACACCTTC CAIRELRSVNYGYTF
TRBJ2-7 - TRBV4-1 many TGCGCCAGCAGCCAAGTAGGACGCATTAAAGATAGCGAGCAGTACTTC CASSQVGRIKDSEQYF
TRBJ1-1 - TRBV9 once TGTGCCAGCAGCGTAGAGGTCGCTACGGCTGAAGCTTTCTTT CASSVEVATAEAFF
TRBJ2-7 - TRBV5-1 many TGCGCCAGCAGCGAACCGGCCTTATTCTACGAGCAGTACTTC CASSEPALFYEQYF
TRBJ2-7 - TRBV11-2 many TGTGCCAGCAGCTTAGGGGCGACAGTTATCTACGAGCAGTACTTC CASSLGATVIYEQYF
TRBJ2-5 TRBD2 TRBV20-1 many TGCAGTGCTAGCGGGACTAGCGGGAGGGCCGCAGAGACCCAGTACTTC CSASGTSGRAAETQYF
TRBJ2-7 - TRBV15 few TGTGCCACCAGCACAGGGACACGAACCTACGAGCAGTACTTC CATSTGTRTYEQYF
TRBJ1-5 - TRBV12-3/TRBV12-4 - TGTGCCAGCAGTTTTGGGGGTCATAGCAATCAGCCCCAGCATTTT CASSFGGHSNQPQHF
TRBJ1-6 - TRBV15 many TGTGCCACCAGCAGAGATCGCTCACCCCTCCACTTT CATSRDRSPLHF
TRBJ1-2 - TRBV10-3 - TGTGCCATCATCTCGTCCGGGGGCTATGGCTACACCTTC CAIISSGGYGYTF
TRBJ1-1 - TRBV6-5 many TGTGCCAGCAGTTACGGCGGGGAAATCCCCGGAGCTTTCTTT CASSYGGEIPGAFF
TRBJ2-7 TRBD1 TRBV11-2 few TGTGCCAGCAGCTTTACACAGGGGTTCCCCTACGAGCAGTACTTC CASSFTQGFPYEQYF
TRBJ2-2 - TRBV7-6 many TGTGCCAGCAGCTTAATGACGAACGGAGGGTTGGCCGGGGAGCTGTTTTTT CASSLMTNGGLAGELFF
TRBJ1-2 TRBD1 TRBV7-3 - TGTGCCGGCAGCGTTAAGCCACAGGGGAACTATGGCTACACCTTC CAGSVKPQGNYGYTF
TRBJ1-6 - TRBV28 few TGTGCCAGCAGTTTCGGGCGTCTGGGACATTCACGCCGAACACCCCTCCACTTT CASSFGRLGHSRRTPLHF
TRBJ1-3 - TRBV6-5 many TGTGCCAGCAGTTACCGGGGGCGCAGAAACACCATATATTTT CASSYRGRRNTIYF
TRBJ1-5 TRBD1 TRBV19 many TGTGCCAGTTCCGGGACAGGGGCTCGTCAGCCCCAGCATTTT CASSGTGARQPQHF
TRBJ2-2 TRBD1 TRBV6-5 - TGTGCCAGCATCCCAGGGGGGCTGTTTTTT CASIPGGLFF
TRBJ2-6 - TRBV5-1 - TGCGCCAGCAGCGCCGGGCCTGGGGCCAACGTCCTGACTTTC CASSAGPGANVLTF
TRBJ2-7 - TRBV20-1 few TGCAGTGCTAGAGATGAAGGGGCGTTGTACGAGCAGTACTTC CSARDEGALYEQYF
TRBJ1-2 - TRBV2 - - CAMRGGTGSPLHFGNGYTF
TRBJ2-2 - TRBV27 few TGTGCCAGCAGTGCGCGGGTAGGGGTGGCCGGGGAGCTGTTTTTT CASSARVGVAGELFF
TRBJ1-4 - TRBV2 many TGTGCCAGCAGTGACAGAAAACTGTTTTTT CASSDRKLFF
TRBJ2-7 TRBD1 TRBV7-2 - TGTGCCAGCACCTCGGGACAGTTCTACGAGCAGTACTTC CASTSGQFYEQYF
TRBJ2-7 TRBD1 TRBV5-1 once TGCGCCAGCCTACAGGGGGCCCACGAGCAGTACTTC CASLQGAHEQYF
TRBJ2-6 TRBD2 TRBV4-1 few TGCGCCAGCAGCCATCCTCGCGGGGGGGCAGGACCATCTGGGGCCAACGTCCTGACTTTC CASSHPRGGAGPSGANVLTF
TRBJ1-5 - TRBV27 many TGTGCCAGCAGTTTCGCAGGGACGGGCAATCAGCCCCAGCATTTT CASSFAGTGNQPQHF
TRBJ1-6 TRBD1 TRBV10-3 - TGTGCCACCGGCACCGGGACAGGGAAGGGAGGATCACCCCTCCACTTT CATGTGTGKGGSPLHF
TRBJ2-6 - TRBV19 few TGTGCCAGTAGTATTGGTGGGGACACTGGGGCCAACGTCCTGACTTTC CASSIGGDTGANVLTF
TRBJ1-3 TRBD1 TRBV7-9 - TGTGCCAGCAGGGGGACAGTGTCTGGAAACACCATATATTTT CASRGTVSGNTIYF
TRBJ1-1 TRBD1 TRBV20-1 many TGCAGTGCTAGAGGGACAGGCGCGAACACTGAAGCTTTCTTT CSARGTGANTEAFF
TRBJ2-7 TRBD1 TRBV20-1 few TGCAGTGCCTGGGACAGGGTAGGTTACGAGCAGTACTTC CSAWDRVGYEQYF
TRBJ1-1 - TRBV2 many TGTGCCAGCATCGCCAGACCTGAAGCTTTCTTT CASIARPEAFF
TRBJ1-4 - TRBV29-1 - TGCGGCGTTGGAGGTTCGGGGACGGGAGAAAAACTGTTTTTT CGVGGSGTGEKLFF
TRBJ1-1 - TRBV9 - TGTGCCAGCAGCTCCTCCCCCCTTACTGAAGCTTTCTTT CASSSSPLTEAFF
TRBJ1-1 - TRBV2 - TGTGCCAGCAAACGGGACACTGAAGCTTTCTTT CASKRDTEAFF
TRBJ1-5 - TRBV20-1 - TGCAGTGCTAGTACCCGTAGCGGGGGGTTCGAGCATTTT CSASTRSGGFEHF
TRBJ1-5 TRBD1 TRBV24-1 many TGTGCCACCAGTGATGGGACAGGGGATTTGTGGAATCAGCCCCAGCATTTT CATSDGTGDLWNQPQHF
TRBJ2-7 TRBD1 TRBV12-3/TRBV12-4 many TGTGCCAGCAGCTGGGACAGCAACTACGAGCAGTACTTC CASSWDSNYEQYF
TRBJ1-2 - TRBV7-9 many TGTGCCAGCCTTCCCCGGGACGCATCGACTCTATATGGCTACACCTTC CASLPRDASTLYGYTF
TRBJ2-3 TRBD2 TRBV10-3 few TGTGCCGTAGGACTAGCGGGAGTGGGGCGTGGGACAGATACGCAGTATTTT CAVGLAGVGRGTDTQYF
TRBJ2-2 - TRBV5-6 - TGTGCCAGCAGAGAGTATAACACCGGGGAGCTGTTTTTT CASREYNTGELFF
TRBJ1-6 - TRBV12-3/TRBV12-4 - TGTGCCAGCAGCCAACAGACTTCACCCCTCCACTTT CASSQQTSPLHF
TRBJ1-2 TRBD1 TRBV14 many TGTGCCAGCAGCGCTCAAACAGTGGACAGGACCTATGGCTACACCTTC CASSAQTVDRTYGYTF
TRBJ1-3 - TRBV15 - TGTGCCACCAGCACCGACAGGAGCTCAGGAAACACCATATATTTT CATSTDRSSGNTIYF
TRBJ1-2 - TRBV5-1 - TGCGCCAGCGGCCGGGACAACTACGGCTACACCTTC CASGRDNYGYTF
TRBJ2-5 TRBD1 TRBV6-1 - TGTGCCAGCACCTGGGACAGGGGCAAAGAGACCCAGTACTTC CASTWDRGKETQYF
TRBJ2-7 - TRBV15 - TGTGCCACCAGCAGAGATCTTGACAGTCGATCCTACGAGCAGTACTTC CATSRDLDSRSYEQYF
TRBJ2-7 TRBD1 TRBV28 few TGTGCCAGCAGTTTATTGGGGACAGACTACGAGCAGTACTTC CASSLLGTDYEQYF
TRBJ2-6 TRBD1 TRBV5-1 - TGCGCCAGCAGGGTTTGGACAGGGGGCTCTGGGGCCAACGTCCTGACTTTC CASRVWTGGSGANVLTF
TRBJ2-7 TRBD1 TRBV6-5 many TGTGCCACCAAGACAGGGTTGTCCTACGAGCAGTACTTC CATKTGLSYEQYF
TRBJ1-2 - TRBV7-9 many TGTGCCAGCAGCCCAATAGGTGGGGGGCGCGGCTATGGCTACACCTTC CASSPIGGGRGYGYTF
TRBJ2-5 TRBD2 TRBV20-1 - TGCAGTGTTGGACTAGAAGAGACCCAGTACTTC CSVGLEETQYF
TRBJ2-5 TRBD2 TRBV10-3 - TGTGCCATCAGTGAACGGGGGGACCAAGAGACCCAGTACTTC CAISERGDQETQYF
TRBJ1-2 TRBD1 TRBV11-2 - TGTGCCAGCAGTCCGGGACAGGGGTTCTATGGCTACACCTTC CASSPGQGFYGYTF